The 25 T cell receptor beta chains below come from one sample, sequenced in a study of radiotherapy plus CTLA-4 blockade in lung cancer (dated by TCRdb to 2016 to 2019). Library prep was done by the immunoSEQ multiplex PCR assay. The clones in this table, taken by TCRdb from immuneACCESS, are in-frame only. Not every clone is retained; where verified, under half of the shortfall comes from an unresolved V gene, and the cause of the rest is unknown. The table for this sample lists under 90,000 clones; about 78% of them were counted only once. About 14% of the sample is in the top ten clones. Sequenced material: peripheral blood, taken from a patient treated with radiotherapy plus ipilimumab. The receptors were sampled from a human donor with non-small cell lung cancer that progressed on radiotherapy plus ipilimumab.

The chain uses TRBV2 and TRBJ1-2, with unresolved D. Trimming took 9 bases from V and 4 from J, leaving 6 bases between them. In germline, CDR1 is SNHLY, CDR2 FYNNEI. This CDR3 has 10 residues. Here the CDR3 reads CASSSYGYTF. CDR3 sequence (DNA): TGTGCCAGTAGTAGCTATGGCTACACCTTC.

The rearrangement uses TRBV19 and TRBJ2-1, with D hard to call. The CDR3 is made up of 17 amino acids. The V end was cut by 3 bases, the J end by 3 bases, with 18 bases between. Germline CDR1 reads LNHDA; CDR2 reads SQIVND (reference sequence). The CDR3 DNA reads TGTGCCAGTAGTATCCCTTCAATGCTCATTGGCTACAATGAGCAGTTCTTC. It codes for CASSIPSMLIGYNEQFF.

V usage is TRBV9 and J usage is TRBJ1-2, with 11 bases identical to TRBD1. The CDR3 is 15 amino acids. Germline values: CDR1 SGDLS, CDR2 YYNGEE. Germline trimming cut 3 bases from V and 4 bases from J; bases unmatched to any gene: 5. In DNA form, the CDR3 reads TGTGCCAGCAGCGCTGGGACAGGGGGTATCTATGGCTACACCTTC. This codes for CASSAGTGGIYGYTF.

The CDR3 bases are TGTGCCAGCAGCCCCCCACAGCGTGCGGTGGCTGGCTATGGCTACACCTTC. Its protein product is CASSPPQRAVAGYGYTF. This chain links TRBV11-2 with TRBJ1-2, with D uncertain. The CDR3 runs to 17 residues. Trimming shortened V by 5 bases and J by 4 bases, and 23 bases separated the two germline ends. Germline CDR1 reads SGHAT; CDR2 reads FQNNGV.

This chain uses TRBV11-2 with TRBJ1-1, with 7 bases fitting TRBD1. In germline, CDR1 is SGHAT, CDR2 FQNNGV. J was trimmed by 8 bases and V by 3 bases; bases with no gene match: 6. The CDR3 covers 13 residues. CDR3 in DNA: TGTGCCAGCAGCTTCGACCGGGACAGAGAAGCTTTCTTT. This codes for CASSFDRDREAFF.

The CDR3 here is CASSLGAMNTEAFF. In DNA, the CDR3 is TGTGCCAGCAGTTTGGGGGCAATGAACACTGAAGCTTTCTTT. This chain links TRBV6-5 with TRBJ1-1; D possibly corresponds to TRBD1 (6 bases). This CDR3 comprises 14 residues. The germline V gene encodes CDR1 MNHEY and CDR2 SVGAGI. Trimming left V 4 bases short and J 0 bases short, with 9 bases between.

The J gene is TRBJ1-3, the V gene TRBV4-1, with D unresolved. Trimming removed 4 bases at V and 2 bases at J, with 12 bases between. The CDR3 has 15 amino acids. Germline values: CDR1 MGHRA, CDR2 YSYEKL. The CDR3 region is CASSPLGVTGNTIYF. In nucleotides, the CDR3 is TGCGCCAGCAGCCCCCTCGGGGTCACTGGAAACACCATATATTTT.

V gene TRBV2 combines with J gene TRBJ2-5; D tentatively reads TRBD1 or TRBD2 (6 bases each). The V gene lost 3 bases and the J gene lost 5 bases, with 16 bases spanning the gap. Germline-derived CDR1 and CDR2 are SNHLY and FYNNEI. The CDR3 extends over 15 amino acids. The CDR3 region is CASSDSGQGGETQYF. As DNA, the CDR3 is TGTGCCAGCAGTGATTCTGGCCAAGGGGGGGAGACCCAGTACTTC. Combining the CDR3 with reference TRBV2 and TRBJ2-5 gives the whole variable domain EPEVTQTPSHQVTQMGQEVILRCVPISNHLYFYWYRQILGQKVEFLVSFYNNEISEKSEIFDDQFSVERPDGSNFTLKIRSTKLEDSAMYFCASSDSGQGGETQYFGPGTRLLVL.

This chain connects TRBV4-3 to TRBJ1-2, with D possibly TRBD1 on 5 matching bases. This CDR3 contains 17 residues. Germline V gene lookup returns CDR1 LGHNA and CDR2 YSLEER. Trimming pared 0 bases from V and 8 bases from J, leaving 22 bases between. The CDR3: CASSQDIGIRQGGGYTF. CDR3 DNA sequence: TGCGCCAGCAGCCAAGATATAGGAATAAGGCAGGGTGGCGGCTACACCTTC.

The CDR3 protein is CSVGSGDTTDTQYF. The CDR3, as DNA: TGCAGCGTTGGATCAGGGGATACGACAGATACGCAGTATTTT. This sequence joins TRBV29-1 and TRBJ2-3; D perhaps matches TRBD1 (6 bases). The germline V and J ends were trimmed by 4 bases and 3 bases, with 14 bases remaining between them. The CDR3 sequence is 14 residues long. CDR1 and CDR2 from the germline V gene are SQVTM and ANQGSEA.

As for this clone: The germline gene is not matched at one end of the junction; a read error may be the cause. This chain joins TRBV6-1 and TRBJ1-3, with D possibly being TRBD1 (5 bases). CDR3 length: 15 residues. CDR1 and CDR2 (germline): MNHNS, SASEGT. CDR3 bases: TGTGCCAGCAGGGAAGGGACTGCCTCTGGAAACACCATATATTTT. It yields the protein CASREGTASGNTIYF.

This clone showed up just once. The genes are TRBV5-6 and TRBJ1-2, with unresolved D. The germline V and J ends were trimmed by 4 bases and 4 bases, with 5 bases remaining between them. The CDR3 is 11 residues long. The germline V gene has CDR1 SGHDT and CDR2 YYEEEE. CDR3 region: CASSHRYGYTF. CDR3 nucleotides: TGTGCCAGCAGCCATCGCTATGGCTACACCTTC. The whole variable domain, filled in from reference TRBV5-6 and TRBJ1-2, reads DAGVTQSPTHLIKTRGQQVTLRCSPKSGHDTVSWYQQALGQGPQFIFQYYEEEERQRGNFPDRFSGHQFPNYSSELNVNALLLGDSALYLCASSHRYGYTFGSGTRLTVV.

The CDR3 loop is CASSPGQGNFYEQYF. DNA of the CDR3: TGCGCCAGCAGCCCCGGACAGGGGAATTTCTACGAGCAGTACTTC. The gene calls are TRBV5-1 and TRBJ2-7; 9 bases map to TRBD1. With 4 bases clipped from V and 3 bases from J, the junction kept 8 bases outside the gene matches. CDR3 length equals 15 residues. Germline V gene lookup returns CDR1 SGHRS and CDR2 YFSETQ.

The count of this clone is one. The J gene is TRBJ2-7, the V gene TRBV27; 8 positions match TRBD2. The CDR3 has 14 residues. Germline V CDR1 and CDR2: MNHEY, SMNVEV (reference sequence). V lost 0 bases, J lost 9 bases, and 7 bases stayed unmatched. This CDR3 is CASSLSAGASPQYF. In nucleotides, the CDR3 is TGTGCCAGCAGTTTATCAGCGGGGGCTTCCCCGCAGTACTTC.

J is TRBJ1-1 and V is TRBV6-5; possibly TRBD1 for D (5 bases). Germline-derived CDR1 and CDR2 are MNHEY and SVGAGI. Trimming left V 1 base short and J 4 bases short, with 7 bases between. The CDR3 runs 13 residues. The CDR3: CASSYLGATEAFF. As DNA, the CDR3 is TGTGCCAGCAGTTACTTAGGGGCCACTGAAGCTTTCTTT.

This clone was detected ten times or more. The rearrangement uses TRBV10-2 and TRBJ2-1; D could derive from TRBD1 or TRBD2 (5 bases each). CDR1 is WSHSY and CDR2 is SAAADI in the germline V gene. The CDR3 consists of 14 residues. V lost 7 bases to trimming and J lost 0 bases, with 10 bases between them. The CDR3 spells CASNPGSSYNEQFF. The CDR3 DNA reads as TGCGCCAGCAACCCAGGGAGCTCCTACAATGAGCAGTTCTTC.

J is TRBJ2-1 and V is TRBV6-5, with 11 bases fitting TRBD2. Germline CDR1 reads MNHEY; CDR2 reads SVGAGI. The CDR3 spans 15 residues. Trimming cost V 2 bases and J 10 bases; bases outside gene matches: 7. CDR3 nucleotides: TGTGCCAGCAGTTACGGGACTAGCGGTTTGAAGGAGCAGTTCTTC. Its translation: CASSYGTSGLKEQFF.

The chain links TRBV5-1 to TRBJ2-5; D may be TRBD1 (5 bases). CDR1 is SGHRS, CDR2 YFSETQ, per germline. Trimming cost V 0 bases and J 4 bases, with 7 bases left between them. The CDR3 runs 13 residues. The CDR3 sequence is CASSLGQRETQYF. The CDR3 nucleotides are TGCGCCAGCAGCTTGGGACAGAGAGAGACCCAGTACTTC.

The chain links TRBV30 to TRBJ2-7; D is ambiguous. Germline V gene data show CDR1 as GTSNPN and CDR2 as SVGIG (reference sequence). The CDR3 contains 14 residues. The germline V and J ends were trimmed by 8 bases and 0 bases, with 17 bases remaining between them. This chain's CDR3 is CALHNSLSSYEQYF. CDR3 DNA sequence: TGTGCCCTTCATAACTCTTTAAGCTCCTACGAGCAGTACTTC.

The gene calls are TRBV9 and TRBJ1-1; 7 nucleotides line up with TRBD1. Trimming took 3 bases from V and 3 from J; bases not matched to a gene: 5. The germline V gene encodes CDR1 SGDLS and CDR2 YYNGEE. The CDR3 sequence is 14 residues long. Here the CDR3 DNA reads TGTGCCAGCAGCGGACGGGACAGATACACTGAAGCTTTCTTT. Translation gives CASSGRDRYTEAFF.

This chain uses TRBV7-2 with TRBJ2-7; D is unclear. The length of the CDR3 is 15 residues. Trimming removed 3 bases at V and 3 bases at J, with 15 bases between. The germline V gene encodes CDR1 SGHTA and CDR2 FQGNSA. The CDR3 is CASSFWQSRSYEQYF. The DNA of the CDR3 is TGTGCCAGCAGCTTTTGGCAGTCAAGAAGCTACGAGCAGTACTTC. The full variable domain, with the rest looked up from reference TRBV7-2 and TRBJ2-7, is GAGVSQSPSNKVTEKGKDVELRCDPISGHTALYWYRQSLGQGLEFLIYFQGNSAPDKSGLPSDRFSAERTGGSVSTLTIQRTQQEDSAVYLCASSFWQSRSYEQYFGPGTRLTVT.

This clone occurred once. The CDR3 is CASRGVLVGSGANVLTF. The CDR3 nucleotides read TGCGCCAGCAGGGGGGTCTTGGTCGGCTCTGGGGCCAACGTCCTGACTTTC. The chain is built from TRBV5-1 and TRBJ2-6, with D perhaps matching TRBD1 or TRBD2 (5 bases each). The CDR3 is made up of 17 amino acids. CDR1 and CDR2 (germline): SGHRS, YFSETQ. V was pared by 5 bases and J by 0 bases, with 15 bases between.

The gene calls are TRBV19 and TRBJ1-2; the match to TRBD1 covers 9 bases. J gave up 3 bases and V 1 base, and 3 bases lay outside the gene matches. The CDR3 is made up of 15 amino acids. Germline V lookup: CDR1 LNHDA, CDR2 SQIVND (reference sequence). This CDR3 is CASSIGWTGDYGYTF. Here the CDR3 DNA reads TGTGCCAGTAGTATAGGTTGGACAGGGGACTATGGCTACACCTTC.

The chain couples TRBV5-6 to TRBJ1-5; the D is unclear. Per the germline V gene, CDR1 is SGHDT and CDR2 is YYEEEE. The CDR3 is 13 amino acids. Trimming cost V 0 bases and J 4 bases, with 5 bases left between them. This CDR3 reads CASSLGVNQPQHF. Here the CDR3 DNA reads TGTGCCAGCAGCTTGGGAGTGAATCAGCCCCAGCATTTT.

The V gene is TRBV6-5, the J gene TRBJ1-5, with D perhaps TRBD1 (5 bases). Per the germline V gene, CDR1 is MNHEY and CDR2 is SVGAGI. The CDR3 runs to 15 residues. V was trimmed by 6 bases and J by 1 base, leaving 13 bases between them. In nucleotides, the CDR3 is TGTGCCAGCAGCCGCGAGGGACGGAGCAATCAGCCCCAGCATTTT. It is translated as CASSREGRSNQPQHF.